This TCR beta chain was captured by sequencing in a study of PD-1 blockade in classical Hodgkin lymphoma. Study-wide results and caveats: Underlying causes for the observed repertoire differences were not defined, possibly disease activity or prior therapy. Relapsed/refractory patients reportedly had lower baseline diversity than newly diagnosed patients.

Sample time point: cycle 4 day 1 (C4D1), after more than 5 weeks of nivolumab. All patients relapsed after autologous stem cell transplantation, and brentuximab vedotin exposure varied. Magnetic negative selection was used to purify CD4+ T cells from thawed PBMCs. Progressive disease, partial response or complete response was each patient's best response. For this clone: Its antigen is as yet unknown.

Trimming shortened V by 4 bases and J by 0 bases, and 13 bases separated the two germline ends. CDR3 length equals 15 residues. The germline CDR1 and CDR2 sequences are SGDLS and YYNGEE. Sequencing was performed with immunoSEQ multiplex PCR; in TCRdb, only in-frame clones are kept and a portion is missing. The sample shows 18,000 or so clones, around 70% of them seen only once. Sequencing was performed on CD4+ T cells from blood, taken before the fourth cycle of nivolumab. The chain joins TRBV9 to TRBJ1-1; D gene ambiguous. This receptor was identified in a human donor with classical Hodgkin lymphoma. The CDR3 region has the DNA TGTGCCAGCAGCCCCCGGGGAGGGCTGAACACTGAAGCTTTCTTT. Translation: CASSPRGGLNTEAFF.